The 27 T cell receptor beta chains in this list originate from one sample, sequenced in a study of chemoradiotherapy in HPV16-positive cancers. Data came from immunoSEQ multiplex PCR; TCRdb stores just in-frame clones and leaves some out. The sample holds roughly 23,000 clones, 70% to 90% seen once. The sequenced sample was blood, obtained from a patient who underwent chemoradiotherapy. The receptors stem from a human donor with HPV-associated anogenital cancer.

This chain uses TRBV2 with TRBJ2-1, with D perhaps matching TRBD1 (5 bases). The V and J ends lost 7 bases and 9 bases respectively, with 22 bases between them. Germline-derived CDR1 and CDR2 are SNHLY and FYNNEI. This CDR3 contains 15 residues. In DNA, the CDR3 is TGTGCCAGCACGCGCAGGGTTGGTCTAGACTCTGAGCAGTTCTTC. Protein: CASTRRVGLDSEQFF.

This clone occurred a few times. The chain has TRBV7-8 and TRBJ1-6; perhaps TRBD1 as D (6 bases). The CDR3 sequence is 11 residues long. Between the trimmed V and J ends, which lost 1 base and 16 bases, there was a span of 8 bases. The germline CDR1 and CDR2 sequences are SGHVS and FQNEAQ. Written as DNA, the CDR3 is TGTGCCAGCAGCTTAGACAGGGAACTCCACTTT. Its translation is CASSLDRELHF.

The CDR3 reads CASSRGQGRLFGYTF. In nucleotides, the CDR3 is TGTGCCAGCAGCCGTGGACAGGGGAGATTATTTGGCTACACCTTC. This chain connects TRBV14 to TRBJ1-2, with TRBD1 matching over 9 bases. J gave up 7 bases and V 4 bases, and 10 bases lay outside the gene matches. The germline CDR1 and CDR2 sequences are SGHDN and FVKESK. The CDR3 is made up of 15 amino acids. Together with reference TRBV14 and TRBJ1-2, the CDR3 gives the full variable domain: EAGVTQFPSHSVIEKGQTVTLRCDPISGHDNLYWYRRVMGKEIKFLLHFVKESKQDESGMPNNRFLAERTGGTYSTLKVQPAELEDSGVYFCASSRGQGRLFGYTFGSGTRLTVV.

The genes are TRBV7-7 and TRBJ2-5; 12 positions agree with TRBD2. The germline V gene has CDR1 SSHAT and CDR2 FNYEAQ (reference sequence). Germline trimming cut 1 base from V and 7 bases from J; bases unmatched to any gene: 13. This CDR3 has 18 amino acids. CDR3 loop: CASSLEPPGLAGGGTQYF. As DNA, the CDR3 is TGTGCCAGCAGCTTAGAACCCCCGGGACTAGCGGGCGGCGGGACCCAGTACTTC.

The rearrangement uses TRBV2 and TRBJ2-1; tentative D call: TRBD1 (7 bases). The CDR3 consists of 14 residues. The V end lost 8 bases, the J end lost 7 bases, and 18 bases lay between the germline ends. The V gene's germline CDR1 is SNHLY and CDR2 FYNNEI. The CDR3 is CASSGGTVLNEQFF. The CDR3 DNA reads TGTGCCAGCTCAGGGGGGACAGTCCTAAATGAGCAGTTCTTC.

The V and J genes are TRBV19 and TRBJ2-2; D might be TRBD1 (5 bases). CDR1 is LNHDA and CDR2 is SQIVND in the germline V gene (reference sequence). V lost 6 bases and J 3 bases, leaving 11 bases between the germline ends. This CDR3 has 14 residues. CDR3 amino acids: CASSQQEHTGELFF. The CDR3 coding sequence is TGTGCCAGTAGCCAACAGGAACACACCGGGGAGCTGTTTTTT. The full variable domain, in which reference TRBV19 and TRBJ2-2 provide the parts outside the CDR3, is DGGITQSPKYLFRKEGQNVTLSCEQNLNHDAMYWYRQDPGQGLRLIYYSQIVNDFQKGDIAEGYSVSREKKESFPLTVTSAQKNPTAFYLCASSQQEHTGELFFGEGSRLTVL.

This clone was counted a few times. CDR3 sequence (DNA): TGTGCCAGCTCACCTTTGACAGAGATCTACAATGAGCAGTTCTTC. Translated: CASSPLTEIYNEQFF. The chain recombines TRBV18 with TRBJ2-1; D might be TRBD1 (5 bases). The V end lost 3 bases, the J end lost 3 bases, and 12 bases lay between the germline ends. The germline gives CDR1 KGHSH, CDR2 LQKENI. The CDR3 consists of 15 residues. The variable domain in full, completed from reference TRBV18 and TRBJ2-1, reads NAGVMQNPRHLVRRRGQEARLRCSPMKGHSHVYWYRQLPEEGLKFMVYLQKENIIDESGMPKERFSAEFPKEGPSILRIQQVVRGDSAAYFCASSPLTEIYNEQFFGPGTRLTVL.

V and J are TRBV10-3 and TRBJ1-3; D is possibly TRBD1 (6 bases). The CDR3 is 13 residues long. Germline CDR1 reads ENHRY; CDR2 reads SYGVKD. V lost 3 bases and J lost 4, with 7 bases in between. CDR3 DNA sequence: TGTGCCATCAGTGATGACAGGGGAAACACCATATATTTT. Its translation: CAISDDRGNTIYF.

V usage is TRBV6-4 and J usage is TRBJ1-1, with D uncertain. CDR1 is MRHNA and CDR2 is SNTAGT in the germline V gene. V was pared by 5 bases and J by 0 bases, with 7 bases between. This CDR3 contains 13 residues. The DNA for the CDR3 is TGTGCCAGCAGTCACGACGTGAACACTGAAGCTTTCTTT. This encodes CASSHDVNTEAFF.

V and J are TRBV10-3 and TRBJ1-2; D gene uncertain. Germline CDR1 is ENHRY and CDR2 is SYGVKD. V was trimmed by 7 bases and J by 4 bases, leaving 13 bases between them. The CDR3 runs 13 residues. The CDR3 region has the DNA TGTGCCATCACCTCTTCTACCCTCTATGGCTACACCTTC. Translating gives CAITSSTLYGYTF.

V is TRBV2 and J is TRBJ1-5, with 9 positions matching TRBD1. Germline loops: CDR1 SNHLY, CDR2 FYNNEI. V was pared by 6 bases and J by 7 bases, with 7 bases of the junction left unmatched. CDR3 size: 14 residues. In DNA, the CDR3 is TGTGCCAGCAGGATACAGGGGGCTAAGCAGCCCCAGCATTTT. Translating it yields CASRIQGAKQPQHF.

The chain carries TRBV29-1 and TRBJ2-3, with D maybe TRBD2 (6 bases). CDR3 length: 15 residues. Germline V CDR1 and CDR2: SQVTM, ANQGSEA. V was shortened by 4 bases and J by 6 bases, with 20 bases between the two germline ends. CDR3 amino acids: CSVGRDSPIGDTQYF. The CDR3 DNA follows: TGCAGCGTTGGTAGGGACTCTCCCATCGGGGATACGCAGTATTTT.

This clone has just one count. The rearrangement joins TRBV5-6 to TRBJ2-7; D uncertain. V lost 0 bases, J lost 4 bases, and 11 bases lay in between. The CDR3 runs to 14 residues. The germline gives CDR1 SGHDT, CDR2 YYEEEE. In DNA form, the CDR3 reads TGTGCCAGCAGCTTGGGGGGTATAGTTTACGAGCAGTACTTC. Its protein product is CASSLGGIVYEQYF.

This clone was recorded only once. V and J are TRBV4-2 and TRBJ2-3; possible D gene TRBD1, 5 bases. This CDR3 spans 15 amino acids. CDR1 and CDR2 (germline): LGHNA, YNFKEQ. V was pared by 1 base and J by 0 bases, with 8 bases between. CDR3 in amino acids: CASSQGAGSTDTQYF. The CDR3 DNA is TGTGCCAGCAGCCAAGGCGCAGGGAGCACAGATACGCAGTATTTT.

This clone was found once. The chain joins TRBV6-1 to TRBJ2-3, with D perhaps being TRBD1 or TRBD2 (5 bases each). There are 12 residues in the CDR3. The V end lost 8 bases, the J end lost 6 bases, and 12 bases lay between the germline ends. Germline lookup yields CDR1 MNHNS and CDR2 SASEGT. Written as DNA, the CDR3 is TGTGCCAGCTTCTCCGAGGGGGATACGCAGTATTTT. This sequence encodes CASFSEGDTQYF.

This chain uses TRBV5-1 with TRBJ2-2; possibly TRBD1 for D (6 bases). V lost 3 bases and J 2 bases, leaving 11 bases between the germline ends. There are 15 residues in the CDR3. The germline V gene encodes CDR1 SGHRS and CDR2 YFSETQ. CDR3 sequence: CASSSGQPNTGELFF. The CDR3 DNA reads as TGCGCCAGCAGCTCCGGACAGCCTAACACCGGGGAGCTGTTTTTT.

J is TRBJ1-2 and V is TRBV9; D remains ambiguous. Per germline, CDR1 SGDLS and CDR2 YYNGEE. Trimming removed 3 bases at V and 6 bases at J, with 21 bases between. This CDR3 has 16 residues. The CDR3 bases are TGTGCCAGCAGCGGTCCCCTCAAAGAGGTTGGCCATGGCTACACCTTC. Amino acids: CASSGPLKEVGHGYTF.

This chain connects TRBV7-7 to TRBJ1-4; the match to TRBD1 covers 8 bases. Per germline, CDR1 SSHAT and CDR2 FNYEAQ (reference sequence). The CDR3 consists of 14 residues. V was pared by 5 bases and J by 8 bases, with 7 bases of the junction left unmatched. The CDR3 region is CASSPTGGLEKLFF. The CDR3 region has the DNA TGTGCCAGCAGCCCAACAGGGGGTTTGGAAAAACTGTTTTTT.

The chain is built from TRBV11-2 and TRBJ2-3; TRBD1 agrees at 7 bases. With V trimmed by 4 bases and J by 0 bases, 7 bases remained unmatched. CDR3 size: 16 residues. Looked up from germline, CDR1 is SGHAT and CDR2 is FQNNGV. CDR3 nucleotide sequence: TGTGCCAGCAGCTCTTACCGGGACAGCAGCACAGATACGCAGTATTTT. The encoded protein is CASSSYRDSSTDTQYF.

The V and J genes are TRBV5-6 and TRBJ1-2, with unresolved D. Trimming shortened V by 0 bases and J by 4 bases, and 10 bases separated the two germline ends. Germline V gene lookup returns CDR1 SGHDT and CDR2 YYEEEE. The length of the CDR3 is 14 residues. The CDR3 DNA follows: TGTGCCAGCAGCTTGGGGCAGCTTAGCTATGGCTACACCTTC. It translates to CASSLGQLSYGYTF.

This clone was detected once. This sequence joins TRBV11-3 and TRBJ1-2; unclear D gene. The V gene lost 1 base and the J gene lost 4 bases, with 7 bases spanning the gap. Germline values: CDR1 SGHNT, CDR2 YENEEA. The CDR3 spans 13 residues. The CDR3 reads CASSLVAIYGYTF. The CDR3 coding sequence is TGTGCCAGCAGCTTAGTAGCGATCTATGGCTACACCTTC. The full variable domain, rest sourced from reference TRBV11-3 and TRBJ1-2, is EAGVVQSPRYKIIEKKQPVAFWCNPISGHNTLYWYLQNLGQGPELLIRYENEEAVDDSQLPKDRFSAERLKGVDSTLKIQPAELGDSAVYLCASSLVAIYGYTFGSGTRLTVV.

The chain has TRBV6-1 and TRBJ2-7; 8 bases match TRBD1. The CDR3 has 13 residues. The ends lost 5 bases at V and 5 bases at J; junction bases unmatched: 5. Germline assignment: CDR1 MNHNS and CDR2 SASEGT. The CDR3 DNA reads as TGTGCCAGCAGTAAAACAGGGGGTAACGAGCAGTACGTC. Its translation is CASSKTGGNEQYV.

The genes are TRBV19 and TRBJ1-5; possible D gene TRBD1, 6 bases. The CDR3 totals 19 residues. Germline V gives CDR1 LNHDA, CDR2 SQIVND (reference sequence). V lost 3 bases to trimming and J lost 0 bases, with 21 bases between them. The CDR3 here is CASSIPRQATFYSNQPQHF. The CDR3 nucleotides read TGTGCCAGTAGTATTCCCCGACAGGCGACGTTCTATAGCAATCAGCCCCAGCATTTT.

The gene calls are TRBV5-5 and TRBJ1-1; a weak D match, TRBD1 (6 bases). The V end was cut by 2 bases, the J end by 1 base, with 6 bases between. The length of the CDR3 is 13 residues. The germline V gene encodes CDR1 SGHKS and CDR2 YYEKEE (reference sequence). The CDR3 region is CASSLQGNTEAFF. The CDR3 DNA sequence: TGTGCCAGCAGCTTACAGGGGAACACTGAAGCTTTCTTT.

The CDR3 spells CASSRRGPGGGSTDTQYF. The CDR3 DNA reads as TGTGCCAGCTCACGGCGCGGCCCTGGCGGGGGGTCCACAGATACGCAGTATTTT. The V and J genes are TRBV18 and TRBJ2-3, with 8 bases aligning to TRBD2. This CDR3 region has 18 residues. CDR1 and CDR2 from the germline V gene are KGHSH and LQKENI. The trim removed 4 bases at V and 2 bases at J, leaving 14 bases unmatched.

This clone was recorded only once. The chain links TRBV5-1 to TRBJ1-2; no reliable D call. Between the trimmed V and J ends, which lost 1 base and 5 bases, there was a span of 6 bases. CDR3 size: 12 residues. Germline-derived CDR1 and CDR2 are SGHRS and YFSETQ. This CDR3 reads CASSLTDYGYTF. CDR3 DNA: TGCGCCAGCAGCTTGACGGATTATGGCTACACCTTC.

The chain recombines TRBV11-2 with TRBJ1-3; 7 bases align to TRBD1. Germline V gene data show CDR1 as SGHAT and CDR2 as FQNNGV. V lost 3 bases, J lost 4 bases, and 6 bases stayed unmatched. This CDR3 spans 15 amino acids. CDR3 residues: CASSLEGAQGNTIYF. The CDR3 DNA reads TGTGCCAGCAGCTTGGAGGGGGCGCAAGGAAACACCATATATTTT.